The 8 T cell receptor beta chains in this list originate from one sample, sequenced in a study of blood T cell repertoires in COVID-19. Only in-frame clones appear in the TCRdb table, and some are missing; sequencing was by immunoSEQ multiplex PCR. The sample comprises about 220,000 clones, more than 70% of which are singletons, and 10% to 15% rests with the top ten. The specimen was peripheral blood. Every receptor here comes from a human donor in a cohort sampled during active COVID-19.

This clone came up once. The rearrangement uses TRBV30 and TRBJ1-3; 8 bases align to TRBD1. Germline lookup yields CDR1 GTSNPN and CDR2 SVGIG (reference sequence). The CDR3 runs 15 residues. V lost 3 bases to trimming and J lost 2 bases; unmatched junction nucleotides: 6. CDR3 nucleotide sequence: TGTGCCTGGAGCCAGCAGGGGGCGGCTGGAAACACCATATATTTT. Translated: CAWSQQGAAGNTIYF.

The chain joins TRBV18 to TRBJ2-3; tentative D call: TRBD2 (5 bases). V dropped 3 bases and J dropped 0 bases, with 13 bases sitting between them. Per the germline V gene, CDR1 is KGHSH and CDR2 is LQKENI. The CDR3 covers 16 residues. As DNA, the CDR3 is TGTGCCAGCTCACCGACCCAGTGGACTAGCACAGATACGCAGTATTTT. Translating it yields CASSPTQWTSTDTQYF. The complete variable domain, with remaining parts taken from reference TRBV18 and TRBJ2-3, reads NAGVMQNPRHLVRRRGQEARLRCSPMKGHSHVYWYRQLPEEGLKFMVYLQKENIIDESGMPKERFSAEFPKEGPSILRIQQVVRGDSAAYFCASSPTQWTSTDTQYFGPGTRLTVL.

The J gene is TRBJ1-1, the V gene TRBV4-1; D is possibly TRBD1 (5 bases). The length of the CDR3 is 15 residues. The V and J ends lost 3 bases and 5 bases respectively, with 16 bases between them. Germline V gene lookup returns CDR1 MGHRA and CDR2 YSYEKL. CDR3 in DNA: TGCGCCAGCAGCCAGAGCTCCCCCCAGGGTACTGAAGCTTTCTTT. Residues: CASSQSSPQGTEAFF.

The chain is built from TRBV6-5 and TRBJ1-5; tentatively, D is TRBD1 (5 bases). Germline CDR1 is MNHEY and CDR2 is SVGAGI. The length of the CDR3 is 14 residues. Trimming shortened V by 5 bases and J by 3 bases, and 11 bases separated the two germline ends. The CDR3 sequence is CASSQGTSNQPQHF. The CDR3 coding sequence is TGTGCCAGCAGTCAGGGCACATCCAATCAGCCCCAGCATTTT.

V is TRBV28 and J is TRBJ1-2; D call uncertain. Germline V gene sequence: CDR1 MDHEN, CDR2 SYDVKM. The CDR3 contains 14 residues. V was cut by 5 bases and J by 4 bases, with 14 bases left in between. CDR3 sequence reads: CASSPAETSYGYTF. The CDR3 DNA is TGTGCCAGCAGTCCTGCGGAGACCTCCTATGGCTACACCTTC.

The J gene is TRBJ1-5, the V gene TRBV6-4; 7 bases match TRBD1. CDR1 and CDR2 (germline): MRHNA, SNTAGT. The CDR3 sequence is 15 residues long. V was pared by 2 bases and J by 3 bases, with 4 bases of the junction left unmatched. The CDR3 loop is CASSDEGAANQPQHF. CDR3 coding DNA: TGTGCCAGCAGTGACGAGGGGGCCGCCAATCAGCCCCAGCATTTT.

This clone has a single count. V gene TRBV6-2 or TRBV6-3 combines with J gene TRBJ2-5, with a possible D match to TRBD1 (5 bases). CDR1 and CDR2 from the germline V gene are MNHEY and SVGEGT. V was trimmed by 2 bases and J by 7 bases, leaving 14 bases between them. There are 14 residues in the CDR3. The chain's CDR3 is CASSYPDTLGTQYF. In nucleotides, the CDR3 is TGTGCCAGCAGTTACCCGGACACCCTGGGGACCCAGTACTTC.

The chain uses TRBV3-1 (or the pseudogene TRBV3-2) and TRBJ2-3; possibly TRBD2 for D (7 bases). V was cut by 4 bases and J by 8 bases, with 16 bases left in between. There are 14 residues in the CDR3. Germline-derived CDR1 and CDR2 are LGHDT and YNNKEL (reference sequence). CDR3 DNA sequence: TGTGCCAGCAGCCGGGGGGGGCTGCAAGGTACGCAGTATTTT. It translates to CASSRGGLQGTQYF.